This section outlines one T cell receptor (beta chain) sequence together with its context. The data belong to a study of T cell repertoires in MIS-A myocarditis. Repertoires were generated with immunoSEQ multiplex PCR, while TCRdb's copy carries only in-frame clones and drops some. Here the sample spans roughly 10,000 clones, roughly four fifths being singletons. The CDR3 loop spans 15 amino acids. V was trimmed by 1 base and J by 0 bases, leaving 13 bases between them. The germline V gene has CDR1 GTSNPN and CDR2 SVGIG (reference sequence). V gene TRBV30 combines with J gene TRBJ2-7, with a tentative D call TRBD1 (6 bases). Material: right ventricle heart tissue obtained at autopsy. The clonotype comes from a man aged 18 to 30 with fulminant myocarditis from multisystem inflammatory syndrome in adults (MIS-A) after COVID-19. In DNA, the CDR3 is TGTGCCTGGAGTGGGGGGCTCGGACACTCCTACGAGCAGTACTTC. It codes for CAWSGGLGHSYEQYF.